This TCR beta chain was found in a study of control samples from healthy donors and cancer patients. The repertoire was sequenced with immunoSEQ multiplex PCR; TCRdb's copy has only in-frame clones and lacks some. The data show around 140,000 clones, 94% seen once. The trim removed 0 bases at V and 0 bases at J, leaving 5 bases unmatched. The CDR3 sequence is 16 residues long. Germline loops: CDR1 GTSNPN, CDR2 SVGIG (reference sequence). This clonotype was sampled from a man between 35 and 55 years old in good health. The specimen was blood. The V gene is TRBV30, the J gene TRBJ1-5, with 7 bases fitting TRBD1. As DNA, the CDR3 is TGTGCCTGGAGTGTAACAGGGGTATATAGCAATCAGCCCCAGCATTTT. Translating it yields CAWSVTGVYSNQPQHF.